The 18 T cell receptor beta chains reported below all come from one sample, sequenced in a study of T cell responses to AZD1222 COVID-19 vaccine. TCRdb keeps only in-frame clones here, not all; method: immunoSEQ multiplex PCR. The table records about 170,000 clones, around 90% of them present only once. Here the sequenced sample was peripheral blood, taken 28 days after the second AZD1222 dose. These receptors originate from an adult who received the AZD1222 COVID-19 vaccine.

V and J are TRBV4-2 and TRBJ1-2, with D hard to call. CDR1 is LGHNA and CDR2 is YNFKEQ in the germline V gene. This CDR3 spans 12 amino acids. V was pared by 5 bases and J by 3 bases, with 7 bases between. The CDR3 loop reads CASSSQYYGYTF. The CDR3 DNA reads as TGTGCCAGCAGCTCGCAGTACTATGGCTACACCTTC.

This chain joins TRBV4-1 and TRBJ1-5; D is unresolved. V lost 3 bases, J lost 0 bases, and 9 bases lay in between. CDR1 is MGHRA, CDR2 YSYEKL, per germline. This CDR3 has 15 amino acids. The CDR3 coding sequence is TGCGCCAGCAGCCAGGTCATAAATAGCAATCAGCCCCAGCATTTT. As protein: CASSQVINSNQPQHF.

This clone showed up just a few times. The CDR3 sequence: CASRIVSGEKLFF. In nucleotides, the CDR3 is TGTGCCAGCCGTATCGTAAGTGGTGAAAAACTGTTTTTT. The chain joins TRBV6-5 to TRBJ1-4; D call uncertain. V lost 8 bases and J 7 bases, leaving 14 bases between the germline ends. The germline CDR1 and CDR2 sequences are MNHEY and SVGAGI. The CDR3 runs 13 residues.

The J gene is TRBJ2-7, the V gene TRBV19; D assignment may be TRBD1 or TRBD2 (6 bases each). The CDR3 is made up of 14 amino acids. Germline-derived CDR1 and CDR2 are LNHDA and SQIVND (reference sequence). V was clipped by 8 bases and J by 4 bases, with 18 bases between them. The CDR3 sequence: CASSPWGAQYEQYF. In nucleotides, the CDR3 is TGTGCCAGTTCCCCATGGGGGGCTCAGTACGAGCAGTACTTC.

The rearrangement joins TRBV2 to TRBJ1-2; TRBD1 matches 7 bases. Germline V gene data show CDR1 as SNHLY and CDR2 as FYNNEI. V was clipped by 5 bases and J by 3 bases; unmatched bases: 9. CDR3 size: 15 residues. CDR3 loop: CASSPYRGPYYGYTF. CDR3 nucleotide sequence: TGTGCCAGCAGTCCGTACAGGGGACCCTACTATGGCTACACCTTC.

This clone was detected once. The chain couples TRBV29-1 to TRBJ2-2; 7 bases align to TRBD2. The CDR3 spans 17 residues. Germline CDR1 and CDR2: SQVTM and ANQGSEA. Trimming took 0 bases from V and 6 from J; bases not matched to a gene: 13. The CDR3 loop is CSVEDPEGGGSPGELFF. The CDR3 nucleotides are TGCAGCGTTGAAGATCCTGAGGGCGGGGGTAGCCCCGGGGAGCTGTTTTTT.

V is TRBV6-5 and J is TRBJ1-2, with D maybe TRBD1 (6 bases). This CDR3 is 13 amino acids long. The V and J ends lost 3 bases and 2 bases respectively, with 7 bases between them. Germline V gene sequence: CDR1 MNHEY, CDR2 SVGAGI. CDR3 nucleotide sequence: TGTGCCAGCAGTTATGGGGGCAACTATGGCTACACCTTC. It is translated as CASSYGGNYGYTF.

This clone was detected only a few times. The chain joins TRBV5-1 to TRBJ1-2, with 8 bases that match TRBD1. Per the germline V gene, CDR1 is SGHRS and CDR2 is YFSETQ. The length of the CDR3 is 17 residues. The V gene end was trimmed by 3 bases and the J gene end by 6 bases; junction bases not matched to a gene: 16. The CDR3 protein is CASSYRDRKGGGHGYTF. DNA for the CDR3: TGCGCCAGCAGCTATCGGGACAGGAAAGGGGGAGGGCATGGCTACACCTTC.

The rearrangement joins TRBV15 to TRBJ2-5, with D perhaps TRBD1 or TRBD2 (7 bases each). The CDR3 length is 16 residues. The V gene's germline CDR1 is LNHNV and CDR2 YYDKDF (reference sequence). V lost 0 bases to trimming and J lost 2 bases, with 13 bases between them. CDR3 protein: CATSRDRQGGQETQYF. DNA of the CDR3: TGTGCCACCAGCAGAGACCGTCAGGGGGGGCAAGAGACCCAGTACTTC. Looking up the rest from reference TRBV15 and TRBJ2-5 gives the full variable domain: DAMVIQNPRYQVTQFGKPVTLSCSQTLNHNVMYWYQQKSSQAPKLLFHYYDKDFNNEADTPDNFQSRRPNTSFCFLDIRSPGLGDTAMYLCATSRDRQGGQETQYFGPGTRLLVL.

Only one count was recorded for this clone. The chain joins TRBV29-1 to TRBJ2-3; 8 bases are a match to TRBD1. CDR1 and CDR2 from the germline V gene are SQVTM and ANQGSEA. The CDR3 covers 14 residues. Trimming at V came to 4 bases and at J to 2 bases, leaving 5 bases not matched to a gene. The CDR3, as DNA: TGCAGCGTTGTAGTCAGGGGGCACACAGATACGCAGTATTTT. Its protein product is CSVVVRGHTDTQYF.

The J gene is TRBJ2-5, the V gene TRBV6-5, with no clear D. The CDR3 spans 14 residues. The germline V and J ends were trimmed by 0 bases and 3 bases, with 8 bases remaining between them. Germline V lookup: CDR1 MNHEY, CDR2 SVGAGI. CDR3 amino acids: CASSYSGYKETQYF. The CDR3 coding sequence is TGTGCCAGCAGTTACTCGGGTTACAAAGAGACCCAGTACTTC.

CDR3 sequence: CASSLAGGLNTQYF. CDR3 bases: TGTGCCAGCAGTTTAGCGGGGGGGCTAAATACGCAGTATTTT. This sequence joins TRBV6-5 and TRBJ2-3; 11 positions agree with TRBD2. CDR1 is MNHEY and CDR2 is SVGAGI in the germline V gene. This CDR3 comprises 14 residues. Trimming took 4 bases from V and 7 from J; bases not matched to a gene: 4.

The chain couples TRBV7-9 to TRBJ1-2, with D possibly matching TRBD1 (5 bases). Germline V gene data show CDR1 as SEHNR and CDR2 as FQNEAQ (reference sequence). Trimming left V 2 bases short and J 4 bases short, with 11 bases between. The CDR3 has 14 residues. CDR3 in DNA: TGTGCCAGCAGCTTAACGGGGGAGATCTATGGCTACACCTTC. Translated, it gives CASSLTGEIYGYTF. Full variable domain (rest looked up from reference TRBV7-9 and TRBJ1-2): DTGVSQNPRHKITKRGQNVTFRCDPISEHNRLYWYRQTLGQGPEFLTYFQNEAQLEKSRLLSDRFSAERPKGSFSTLEIQRTEQGDSAMYLCASSLTGEIYGYTFGSGTRLTVV.

This rearrangement joins TRBV25-1 to TRBJ2-7; 8 bases agree with TRBD1. Trimming at V came to 8 bases and at J to 4 bases, leaving 1 base not matched to a gene. The CDR3 sequence is 11 residues long. Germline CDR1 MGHDK, CDR2 SYGVNS. The CDR3 sequence: CASGQGYEQYF. CDR3 sequence (DNA): TGTGCCAGCGGACAGGGTTACGAGCAGTACTTC.

The sample holds one count of this clone. The chain joins TRBV19 to TRBJ2-3; D is unresolved. In germline, CDR1 is LNHDA, CDR2 SQIVND (reference sequence). There are 13 residues in the CDR3. V was cut by 3 bases and J by 4 bases, with 8 bases left in between. The CDR3 nucleotides read TGTGCCAGTAGTATCCAGGAACCAGATACGCAGTATTTT. Its protein product is CASSIQEPDTQYF. The full variable domain, its missing parts supplied by reference TRBV19 and TRBJ2-3, is DGGITQSPKYLFRKEGQNVTLSCEQNLNHDAMYWYRQDPGQGLRLIYYSQIVNDFQKGDIAEGYSVSREKKESFPLTVTSAQKNPTAFYLCASSIQEPDTQYFGPGTRLTVL.

V usage is TRBV18 and J usage is TRBJ1-1, with D uncertain. The V gene lost 0 bases and the J gene lost 8 bases, with 10 bases spanning the gap. The germline V gene has CDR1 KGHSH and CDR2 LQKENI. CDR3 length: 13 amino acids. CDR3 sequence reads: CASSPPVLGEAFF. DNA for the CDR3: TGTGCCAGCTCACCACCTGTTTTAGGAGAAGCTTTCTTT.

In its sample, this clone was seen once. The V and J genes are TRBV27 and TRBJ1-1; tentatively, D is TRBD1 (6 bases). CDR1 is MNHEY, CDR2 SMNVEV, per germline (reference sequence). The ends were cut back, 6 bases at V and 0 bases at J, with 14 bases in the middle. This CDR3 spans 15 amino acids. The DNA of the CDR3 is TGTGCCAGCAGCAAATGGGGGCAGTTGAACACTGAAGCTTTCTTT. It specifies CASSKWGQLNTEAFF.

CDR3 bases: TGTGCCAGCTCACCCGTTGGGGGGCCGTCAGGAAACACCATATATTTT. Its translation is CASSPVGGPSGNTIYF. V is TRBV18 and J is TRBJ1-3, with D maybe TRBD1 (6 bases). Trimming pared 3 bases from V and 4 bases from J, leaving 16 bases between. This CDR3 region has 16 residues. CDR1 is KGHSH and CDR2 is LQKENI in the germline V gene.